These T cell receptor beta chains were read from a single sample in a study of follicular helper T cells after annual influenza vaccination. The table came from immunoSEQ multiplex PCR; TCRdb's copy has only in-frame clones and leaves some out. The table has more than 10,000 clones, approximately 80% seen once. The sample was CXCR5- memory CD4+ T cells sorted from blood, taken 6 weeks after influenza vaccination. These receptors all stem from an adult who received the influenza vaccine. Each CDR3 is given with its conserved first and last residue. The order of the fields is clone size, D gene, CDR3 length, J gene, V gene, CDR3 DNA, CDR3 protein. A D gene is named only where the DNA matches it firmly. A clone size is listed for some rows: how often the clone was seen (once, few, many), or a class if it is expanded.

clone_size: few
d_call: TRBD1
cdr3_length: 14
j_call: TRBJ1-2
v_call: TRBV7-9
cdr3_nt: TGTGCCAGCAGCCCGGGACAGGAGGAATATGGCTACACCTTC
cdr3_aa: CASSPGQEEYGYTF

clone_size: few
d_call: -
cdr3_length: 14
j_call: TRBJ1-2
v_call: TRBV7-8
cdr3_nt: TGTGCCAGCAGCCCCGGGGCAGTCGGGTATGGCTACACCTTC
cdr3_aa: CASSPGAVGYGYTF

clone_size: -
d_call: -
cdr3_length: 14
j_call: TRBJ1-1
v_call: TRBV2
cdr3_nt: TGTGCCAGCAGTTATGGGTACGTGGACACTGAAGCTTTCTTT
cdr3_aa: CASSYGYVDTEAFF

clone_size: -
d_call: TRBD1
cdr3_length: 16
j_call: TRBJ1-3
v_call: TRBV19
cdr3_nt: TGTGCCAGTAGTATTCTGGCGCAGGGGGCTGGAAACACCATATATTTT
cdr3_aa: CASSILAQGAGNTIYF

clone_size: once
d_call: TRBD1
cdr3_length: 14
j_call: TRBJ1-4
v_call: TRBV9
cdr3_nt: TGTGCCAGCAGCGGCAGACAGGGGGTTAGAAAACTGTTTTTT
cdr3_aa: CASSGRQGVRKLFF

clone_size: few
d_call: TRBD2
cdr3_length: 15
j_call: TRBJ2-7
v_call: TRBV11-3
cdr3_nt: TGTGCCAGCAGCTCTCTAGCGGGGGCCTCGTGGGAGCAGTACTTC
cdr3_aa: CASSSLAGASWEQYF

clone_size: -
d_call: TRBD2
cdr3_length: 13
j_call: TRBJ2-3
v_call: TRBV19
cdr3_nt: TGTGCCAGTAGGGTTAGCGGGACAGATACGCAGTATTTT
cdr3_aa: CASRVSGTDTQYF

clone_size: few
d_call: TRBD1
cdr3_length: 15
j_call: TRBJ1-6
v_call: TRBV5-4
cdr3_nt: TGTGCCAGCAACTTACAGGGGTACTATAATTCACCCCTCCACTTT
cdr3_aa: CASNLQGYYNSPLHF

clone_size: -
d_call: -
cdr3_length: 12
j_call: TRBJ2-7
v_call: TRBV7-9
cdr3_nt: TGTGCCAGCACCAGGAGCTCCTACGAGCAGTACTTC
cdr3_aa: CASTRSSYEQYF

clone_size: few
d_call: TRBD1
cdr3_length: 13
j_call: TRBJ1-2
v_call: TRBV2
cdr3_nt: TGTGCCAGCAGACTGACAGGGAACTATGGCTACACCTTC
cdr3_aa: CASRLTGNYGYTF

clone_size: -
d_call: -
cdr3_length: 15
j_call: TRBJ1-5
v_call: TRBV6-1
cdr3_nt: TGTGCCAGCAGTGTAAATTTTGGGGGCGATCAGCCCCAGCATTTT
cdr3_aa: CASSVNFGGDQPQHF

clone_size: few
d_call: -
cdr3_length: 14
j_call: TRBJ2-2
v_call: TRBV5-6
cdr3_nt: TGTGCCAGCAGCTTGGGCGGATTCACCGGGGAGCTGTTTTTT
cdr3_aa: CASSLGGFTGELFF

clone_size: -
d_call: -
cdr3_length: 15
j_call: TRBJ2-2
v_call: TRBV7-8
cdr3_nt: TGTGCCAGCAGCCTTATGACGGCTAACACCGGGGAGCTGTTTTTT
cdr3_aa: CASSLMTANTGELFF